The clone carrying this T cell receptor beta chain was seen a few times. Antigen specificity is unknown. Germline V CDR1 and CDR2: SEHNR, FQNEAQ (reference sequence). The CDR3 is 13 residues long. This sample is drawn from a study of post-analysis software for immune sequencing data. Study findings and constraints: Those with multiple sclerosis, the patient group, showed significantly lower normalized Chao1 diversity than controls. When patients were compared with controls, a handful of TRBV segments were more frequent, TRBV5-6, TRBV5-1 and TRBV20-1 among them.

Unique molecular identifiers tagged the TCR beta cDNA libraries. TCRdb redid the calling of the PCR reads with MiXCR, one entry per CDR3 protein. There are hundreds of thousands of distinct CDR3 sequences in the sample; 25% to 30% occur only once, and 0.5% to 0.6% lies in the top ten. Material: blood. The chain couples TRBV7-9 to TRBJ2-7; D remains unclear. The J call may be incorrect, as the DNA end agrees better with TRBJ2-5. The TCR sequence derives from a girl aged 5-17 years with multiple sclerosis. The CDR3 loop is CASSASGPETQYF. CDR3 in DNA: TGTGCCAGCAGCGCCAGTGGGCCGGAGACCCAGTACTTC.